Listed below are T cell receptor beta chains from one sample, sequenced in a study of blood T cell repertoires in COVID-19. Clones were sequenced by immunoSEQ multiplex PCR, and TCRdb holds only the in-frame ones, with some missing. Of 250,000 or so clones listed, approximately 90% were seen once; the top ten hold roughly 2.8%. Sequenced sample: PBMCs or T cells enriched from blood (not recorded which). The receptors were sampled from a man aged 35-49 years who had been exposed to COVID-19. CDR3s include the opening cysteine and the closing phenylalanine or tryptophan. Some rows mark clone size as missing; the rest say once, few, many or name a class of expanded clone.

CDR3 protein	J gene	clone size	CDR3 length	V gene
CASSPRDRLGEKLFF	TRBJ1-4	NA	15	TRBV9
CASSPPGANRFF	TRBJ2-1	NA	12	TRBV18
CATSDQGQGPTGELFF	TRBJ2-2	NA	16	TRBV24-1
CASSLASSGNTIYF	TRBJ1-3	once	14	TRBV27
CASSLGGQGSDTQYF	TRBJ2-3	once	15	TRBV5-4
CASSLGTGGWADNEQFF	TRBJ2-1	NA	17	TRBV7-6
CASSPRLAGDYGYTF	TRBJ1-2	NA	15	TRBV18
CASSQGQGYEQYF	TRBJ2-7	NA	13	TRBV14
CASSLALGNIQYF	TRBJ2-4	NA	13	TRBV11-2
CASSYTTLRSGNEQFF	TRBJ2-1	NA	16	TRBV6-5
CASRVVGISYNEQFF	TRBJ2-1	NA	15	TRBV19
CASSSSRGGVAKNIQYF	TRBJ2-4	NA	17	TRBV7-9
CASRRREIYNEQFF	TRBJ2-1	NA	14	TRBV11-3
CSTRTSGSYEQYF	TRBJ2-7	NA	13	TRBV12-3/TRBV12-4
CASSPSRGTDGYTF	TRBJ1-2	NA	14	TRBV7-2
CATSSSGYGYTF	TRBJ1-2	NA	12	TRBV15
CASSQGSGTGELFF	TRBJ2-2	NA	14	TRBV3-1/TRBV3-2
CASSPGTFYEQYF	TRBJ2-7	once	13	TRBV10-1
CASSYVSRGDEKLFF	TRBJ1-4	NA	15	TRBV6-5
CATSDPGKGGNQPQHF	TRBJ1-5	once	16	TRBV24-1
CASSSTTQGPYEQYF	TRBJ2-7	once	15	TRBV6-2/TRBV6-3
CATSDRVYGYTF	TRBJ1-2	NA	12	TRBV19
CASSVGSSGARETQYF	TRBJ2-5	NA	16	TRBV9
CASSQDLREKNEQFF	TRBJ2-1	NA	15	TRBV3-1/TRBV3-2
CASSYRDEQYF	TRBJ2-7	once	11	TRBV3-1/TRBV3-2
CASSASGILNEQFF	TRBJ2-1	NA	14	TRBV7-2
CASSNYGGSGANYGYTF	TRBJ1-2	NA	17	TRBV21-1
CASESSGGPQETQYF	TRBJ2-5	NA	15	TRBV19
CASSRQENTEAFF	TRBJ1-1	NA	13	TRBV6-2/TRBV6-3
CASSLGAGTNQPQHF	TRBJ1-5	once	15	TRBV7-9
CASSIRGLAGGSSTDTQYF	TRBJ2-3	NA	19	TRBV19
CAISESQGSYNEQFF	TRBJ2-1	NA	15	TRBV10-3
CATSRDQASGANVLTF	TRBJ2-6	NA	16	TRBV15
CASSPRETGVETQYF	TRBJ2-5	NA	15	TRBV14
CASSVGVAGNTDTQYF	TRBJ2-3	once	16	TRBV9
CASTDWTSGITDTQYF	TRBJ2-3	NA	16	TRBV5-4
CASSLLVGTDTQYF	TRBJ2-3	NA	14	TRBV7-2
CASSPQGIEQFF	TRBJ2-1	NA	12	TRBV12-3/TRBV12-4
CASSPEGAELYNEQFF	TRBJ2-1	NA	16	TRBV4-3
CASSLYFSGANVLTF	TRBJ2-6	NA	15	TRBV28
CASSASGSGSWNEQFF	TRBJ2-1	NA	16	TRBV5-1
CASSPPSDTQYF	TRBJ2-3	NA	12	TRBV19
CATSRARGLDTIYF	TRBJ1-3	once	14	TRBV15
CASSQDQGELDYGYTF	TRBJ1-2	NA	16	TRBV3-1/TRBV3-2
CASSQLAGQYNEQFF	TRBJ2-1	NA	15	TRBV4-1